This T cell receptor (beta chain) appears in the sequencing data of a study of blood T cell repertoires in COVID-19. Participants spanned ages about 18 to 100 years and resided in roughly 26 US areas. Categorization into cohorts depended on clinical history that participants reported. Cohort 3 donors counted as recovered after two negative PCRs, clearance, or resolved symptoms. The CDR3 contains 13 residues. In germline, CDR1 is SGHNT, CDR2 YYREEE (reference sequence). V was pared by 4 bases and J by 6 bases, with 4 bases of the junction left unmatched. In the original analysis: The authors estimated nucleated cell counts from reference gene primer amplification. Using immunoSEQ multiplex PCR, the repertoire was profiled, and TCRdb retains in-frame clones only, with some absent. V and J calls and clone size come straight from that table; D and trimming were deduced from the DNA. The data show 250,000 to 400,000 clones, around 87% seen once.

Sequences were obtained from PBMCs or T cells enriched from blood (not recorded which). The chain recombines TRBV5-4 with TRBJ1-2; 9 nucleotides match TRBD1. This TCR was sampled from a woman in her 30s who had recovered from COVID-19. The CDR3 DNA sequence: TGTGCCAGCAGCCTCCGGGACAGGGATGGCTACACCTTC. Translated: CASSLRDRDGYTF.